This T cell receptor (beta chain) was sequenced in a study of blood T cell repertoires in COVID-19. Across the whole study: Some COVID-19 samples were acute and others convalescent; all came from the United States, Italy and Spain.

The junction had 3 bases not matched to a gene; V was cut back by 3 bases and J by 3 bases. CDR1 and CDR2 from the germline V gene are SEHNR and FQNEAQ (reference sequence). This CDR3 has 14 residues. Sequencing used immunoSEQ multiplex PCR; TCRdb keeps in-frame clones, though not all of them. The data contain 45,000 to 65,000 clones, about four fifths of them seen just once; the ten biggest clones take up 6.5% to 8.5%. V gene TRBV7-9 combines with J gene TRBJ2-5; TRBD1 matches 8 bases. Sample: peripheral blood. The source is a man between 65 and 85 years old with active COVID-19. For the CDR3, the DNA is TGTGCCAGCAGCTTCCCGGACAGGGAAGAGACCCAGTACTTC. Translating gives CASSFPDREETQYF.